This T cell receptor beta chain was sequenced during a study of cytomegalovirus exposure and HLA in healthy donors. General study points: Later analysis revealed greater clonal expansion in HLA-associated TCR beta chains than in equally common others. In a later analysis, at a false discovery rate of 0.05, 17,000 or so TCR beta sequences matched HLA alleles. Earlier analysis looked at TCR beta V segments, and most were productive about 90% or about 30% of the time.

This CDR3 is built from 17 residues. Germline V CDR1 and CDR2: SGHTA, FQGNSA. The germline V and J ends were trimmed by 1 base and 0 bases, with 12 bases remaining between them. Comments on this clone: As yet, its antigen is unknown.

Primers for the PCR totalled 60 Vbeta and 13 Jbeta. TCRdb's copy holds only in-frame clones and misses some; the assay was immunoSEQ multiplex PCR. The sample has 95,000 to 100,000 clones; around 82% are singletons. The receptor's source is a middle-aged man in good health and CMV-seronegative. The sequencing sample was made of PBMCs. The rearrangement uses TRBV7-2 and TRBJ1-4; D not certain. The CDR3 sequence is CASSLEAWSATNEKLFF. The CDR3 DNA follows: TGTGCCAGCAGCTTAGAGGCTTGGAGCGCAACTAATGAAAAACTGTTTTTT.